These 21 T cell receptor beta chains were all obtained from the same sample, sequenced in a study of human T cells and chemical hapten exposure. The time point denotes: pre-sensitization, week 0. Sample treatment: therapeutic diphenylcyclopropenone sensitization with weekly scalp DPC. TCRdb processed the RACE reads anew with MiXCR; each CDR3 protein has one entry. The sample has more than 250,000 distinct CDR3 sequences; about 8.6% are singletons. Sequenced material: whole blood, taken in connection with sensitization to the hapten diphenylcyclopropenone (DPC). These receptors were taken from a woman in her forties with alopecia areata. Some clones in this sample may be carry-over from other donors' samples.

This clonotype was observed at least ten times. The chain carries TRBV20-1 and TRBJ1-2; 9 bases match TRBD1. Germline CDR1 is DFQATT and CDR2 is SNEGSKA (reference sequence). The CDR3 runs to 14 residues. V gave up 5 bases and J gave up 5 bases; unmatched junction bases: 9. The CDR3 sequence: CSASTGGAGYGYTF. The CDR3 bases are TGCAGTGCTTCTACAGGGGGCGCAGGATATGGCTACACCTTC.

There are a few counts of this clonotype. The rearrangement uses TRBV2 and TRBJ2-3; D possibly matches TRBD1 or TRBD2 (5 bases each). The V gene's germline CDR1 is SNHLY and CDR2 FYNNEI. The V gene lost 6 bases and the J gene lost 5 bases, with 21 bases spanning the gap. The CDR3 is made up of 16 amino acids. CDR3 DNA sequence: TGTGCCAGCAGCCCAGTCCCGGGACGTACCGGAGATACGCAGTATTTT. Translated: CASSPVPGRTGDTQYF.

The V gene is TRBV6-1, the J gene TRBJ2-7; TRBD1 or TRBD2 may be the D gene (5 bases each). Trimming shortened V by 6 bases and J by 3 bases, and 12 bases separated the two germline ends. Germline-derived CDR1 and CDR2 are MNHNS and SASEGT. The CDR3 loop spans 13 amino acids. The CDR3 coding sequence is TGTGCCAGCAGCCGGGACGCTTACTACGAGCAGTACTTC. It specifies CASSRDAYYEQYF.

The sample holds many counts of this clonotype. The chain employs TRBV6-1 and TRBJ1-1, with 8 bases that match TRBD1. V trimming: 2 bases; J trimming: 8 bases; junction bases outside the gene matches: 4. CDR1 is MNHNS and CDR2 is SASEGT in the germline V gene. CDR3 length equals 13 residues. The CDR3 spells CASSESGGSEAFF. The CDR3 bases are TGTGCCAGCAGTGAATCAGGGGGCTCCGAAGCTTTCTTT.

This clonotype has at least ten counts. The V call is TRBV28, the J call TRBJ1-2, with 7 bases matching TRBD1. The germline V gene has CDR1 MDHEN and CDR2 SYDVKM. The CDR3 sequence is 13 residues long. V lost 5 bases to trimming and J lost 8 bases; unmatched junction nucleotides: 8. The CDR3 protein is CASSPDRIGGYTF. In DNA form, the CDR3 reads TGTGCCAGCAGTCCGGACAGGATCGGGGGCTACACCTTC.

This clonotype has more than one count but fewer than ten. J is TRBJ2-7 and V is TRBV28; 10 bases match TRBD1. Germline V lookup: CDR1 MDHEN, CDR2 SYDVKM. V lost 5 bases to trimming and J lost 5 bases; unmatched junction nucleotides: 15. The CDR3 is made up of 17 amino acids. The CDR3 is CASSLQKRTGGNHEQYF. CDR3 in DNA: TGTGCCAGCAGTCTACAAAAAAGGACAGGGGGGAATCACGAGCAGTACTTC.

This clonotype has more than one count but fewer than ten. This rearrangement joins TRBV28 to TRBJ2-7; D possibly uses TRBD1 or TRBD2 (5 bases each). Germline V gene sequence: CDR1 MDHEN, CDR2 SYDVKM. CDR3 size: 15 residues. Trimming pared 8 bases from V and 6 bases from J, leaving 23 bases between. CDR3 nucleotide sequence: TGTGCCAGCGGCCTAGGGACCGGGCCCCTCTTCGAGCAGTACTTC. This sequence encodes CASGLGTGPLFEQYF.

This clonotype was seen only a few times. The J gene is TRBJ2-1, the V gene TRBV6-5; TRBD1 matches at 12 bases. Trimming at V came to 4 bases and at J to 10 bases, leaving 5 bases not matched to a gene. The CDR3 is 14 amino acids. Germline lookup yields CDR1 MNHEY and CDR2 SVGAGI. The CDR3 reads CASSSGTGGEEQFF. The DNA of the CDR3 is TGTGCCAGCAGTTCCGGGACAGGGGGCGAGGAGCAGTTCTTC.

J is TRBJ2-7 and V is TRBV13; D possibly matches TRBD1 or TRBD2 (5 bases each). This CDR3 has 16 amino acids. Trimming pared 5 bases from V and 4 bases from J, leaving 21 bases between. From germline, CDR1 is PRHDT and CDR2 FYEKMQ (reference sequence). The CDR3 here is CASSPPLPGPMYEQYF. The CDR3 coding sequence is TGTGCCAGCAGCCCGCCCCTCCCGGGACCAATGTACGAGCAGTACTTC.

The chain couples TRBV4-1 to TRBJ1-4; no clear D. This CDR3 contains 15 residues. CDR1 is MGHRA and CDR2 is YSYEKL in the germline V gene. Trimming stripped 4 bases from V and 8 bases from J, with 17 bases between. Here the CDR3 DNA reads TGCGCCAGCAGCCTGCTGGGGATTATTCGGGAAAAACTGTTTTTT. Amino acid sequence: CASSLLGIIREKLFF.

This clonotype was detected only a few times. The gene calls are TRBV21-1 and TRBJ2-7; TRBD1, the table's D call, lacks a check against the DNA. TRBV21-1 is a listed pseudogene. The CDR3 contains 15 residues. The CDR3: CASSKDRDRGYEQYF. The CDR3 DNA reads as TGTGCCAGCAGCAAAGACCGGGACAGGGGATACGAGCAGTACTTC.

A note on this clonotype: Here the CDR3 omits its conserved ending phenylalanine or tryptophan, so a read error is the likely source. The chain joins TRBV5-4 to TRBJ2-1; D unresolved. Per germline, CDR1 SGHNT and CDR2 YYREEE (reference sequence). The CDR3 sequence is 15 residues long. Trimming took 0 bases from V and 0 from J, leaving 7 bases between them. Written as DNA, the CDR3 is TGTGCCAGCAGCTTGGCGCCGAGCTCCTACAATGAGCAGTTCTCC. Its protein product is CASSLAPSSYNEQFS.

Only a few counts were recorded for this clonotype. V is TRBV29-1 and J is TRBJ2-1, with D perhaps given as TRBD1 or TRBD2 (6 bases each). The CDR3 spans 14 residues. Trimming removed 6 bases at V and 7 bases at J, with 19 bases between. The germline V gene encodes CDR1 SQVTM and CDR2 ANQGSEA. Written as DNA, the CDR3 is TGCAGCGTCCGGGCCGGGGGCCAGGGGAATGAGCAGTTCTTC. As protein: CSVRAGGQGNEQFF.

This clonotype was observed a handful of times. The chain has TRBV4-3 and TRBJ2-3; the D is unclear. The V gene lost 4 bases and the J gene lost 2 bases, with 10 bases spanning the gap. CDR1 is LGHNA and CDR2 is YSLEER in the germline V gene. The CDR3 consists of 14 residues. CDR3 DNA: TGCGCCAGCAGCCTCGAGCTCGTCACAGATACGCAGTATTTT. Translation gives CASSLELVTDTQYF.

The rearrangement joins TRBV10-3 to TRBJ2-3; 12 nucleotides match TRBD2. The CDR3 is 14 residues long. Germline loops: CDR1 ENHRY, CDR2 SYGVKD. V gave up 6 bases and J gave up 3 bases; unmatched junction bases: 1. The CDR3, as DNA: TGTGCCATCAGCGGACTAGCGGGAACAGATACGCAGTATTTT. This translates into CAISGLAGTDTQYF.

This clonotype was seen more than once but under ten times. The chain combines TRBV7-2 with TRBJ2-1, with D unresolved. V gave up 5 bases and J gave up 2 bases, with 13 bases separating them. The CDR3 loop spans 15 amino acids. Germline V gene data show CDR1 as SGHTA and CDR2 as FQGNSA. CDR3 in amino acids: CASSLAAFTYNEQFF. CDR3 in DNA: TGTGCCAGCAGCCTCGCCGCCTTTACCTACAATGAGCAGTTCTTC.

Ten or more counts support this clonotype. The chain uses TRBV7-2 and TRBJ2-5; 11 bases line up with TRBD2. Germline V lookup: CDR1 SGHTA, CDR2 FQGNSA. Trimming at V came to 1 base and at J to 2 bases, leaving 6 bases not matched to a gene. The CDR3 is made up of 17 amino acids. The CDR3 loop reads CASSLGPGTSGQETQYF. The CDR3 region has the DNA TGTGCCAGCAGCTTAGGCCCCGGGACTAGCGGACAAGAGACCCAGTACTTC.

The V and J genes are TRBV7-2 and TRBJ2-4; maybe TRBD1 (6 bases). Germline CDR1 SGHTA, CDR2 FQGNSA. The V gene lost 4 bases and the J gene lost 9 bases, with 19 bases spanning the gap. The CDR3 contains 15 residues. The CDR3 DNA reads as TGTGCCAGCAGCTCAAGGCTAACAGGGACGGGCATTCAGTACTTC. Encoded protein: CASSSRLTGTGIQYF.

This clonotype was observed a handful of times. V and J are TRBV12-3 or TRBV12-4 and TRBJ2-3; TRBD2 is a possible D gene (5 bases). The CDR3 runs to 14 residues. Trimming pared 6 bases from V and 0 bases from J, leaving 10 bases between. CDR3 sequence (DNA): TGTGCCAGCAGGGCCGGGATAAGCACAGATACGCAGTATTTT. This encodes CASRAGISTDTQYF.

The CDR3 DNA reads as TGTGCCAGCAGTTACCACGGACAGGGAGGCTCTGGGGCCAACGTCCTGACTTTC. Amino acid sequence: CASSYHGQGGSGANVLTF. The rearrangement uses TRBV6-5 and TRBJ2-6, with 8 positions matching TRBD1. V was clipped by 2 bases and J by 0 bases; unmatched bases: 6. This CDR3 comprises 18 residues. In germline, CDR1 is MNHEY, CDR2 SVGAGI.

This clonotype has just a few counts. The chain carries TRBV24-1 and TRBJ1-1; TRBD1 matches 8 bases. The CDR3 sequence is 11 residues long. Germline CDR1 reads KGHDR; CDR2 reads SFDVKD. J was trimmed by 8 bases and V by 9 bases; bases with no gene match: 4. CDR3 nucleotides: TGTGCCACCGAACAGGGGGGAGAAGCTTTCTTT. It specifies CATEQGGEAFF.